This T cell receptor beta chain was observed in a study of blood T cells in healthy people across ages. Study background: Using template switching, researchers captured about one barcoded beta molecule for each two T cells. Overall study results and limits: Fewer expanded clones and more diversity marked long-lived versus aged donors. Shifts in expanded clonotypes may have been confounded by donor CMV status, which was unknown.

The CDR3 spans 15 residues. In germline, CDR1 is SGHTA, CDR2 FQGNSA. V lost 4 bases and J lost 8, with 17 bases in between. Concerning this clonotype itself: Its antigen is undetermined.

The authors ran a second PCR of roughly 7 to 11 cycles using a sample-barcoded 5' primer and a J-beta primer mix. TCRdb reanalysed the 5' RACE reads using MiXCR and keeps one entry per CDR3 protein. The table records 650,000 to 800,000 distinct CDR3 sequences, approximately 44% of them present only once. The rearrangement links TRBV7-2 to TRBJ1-4, with D tentatively TRBD1 (5 bases). The sequenced material came from blood. The receptor was derived from a man aged 55-75 years in good health. The CDR3 spells CASSSWGGSKEKLFF. The CDR3 DNA reads TGTGCCAGCAGCTCCTGGGGGGGTAGCAAGGAAAAACTGTTTTTT.